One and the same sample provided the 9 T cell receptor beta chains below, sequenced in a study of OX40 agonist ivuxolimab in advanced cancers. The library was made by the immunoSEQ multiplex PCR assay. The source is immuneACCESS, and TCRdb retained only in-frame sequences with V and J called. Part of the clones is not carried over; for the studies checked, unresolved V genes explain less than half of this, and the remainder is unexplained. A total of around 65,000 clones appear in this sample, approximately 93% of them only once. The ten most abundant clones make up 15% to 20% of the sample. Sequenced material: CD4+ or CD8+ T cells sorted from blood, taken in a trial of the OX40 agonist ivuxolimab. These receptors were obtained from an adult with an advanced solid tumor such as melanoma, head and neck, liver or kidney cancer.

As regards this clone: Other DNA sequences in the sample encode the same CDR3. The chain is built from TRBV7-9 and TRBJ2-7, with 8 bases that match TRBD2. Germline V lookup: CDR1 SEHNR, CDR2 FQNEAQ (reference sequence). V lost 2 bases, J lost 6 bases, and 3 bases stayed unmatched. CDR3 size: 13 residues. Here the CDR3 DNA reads TGTGCCAGCAGCTTATCGGGGGGGGGCGAGCAGTACTTC. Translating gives CASSLSGGGEQYF.

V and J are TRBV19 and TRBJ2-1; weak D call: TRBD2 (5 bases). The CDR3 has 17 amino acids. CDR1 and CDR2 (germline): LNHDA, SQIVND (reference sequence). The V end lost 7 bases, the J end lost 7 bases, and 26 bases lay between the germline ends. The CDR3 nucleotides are TGTGCCAGTACCAGTCTCATAACCGAGAGGGAATCGAATGAGCAGTTCTTC. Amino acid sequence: CASTSLITERESNEQFF.

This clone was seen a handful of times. The CDR3 DNA follows: TGTGCCAGCAGCCCCCCCACTTCTGGCGCCTACGAGCAGTACTTC. Residues: CASSPPTSGAYEQYF. This chain joins TRBV11-2 and TRBJ2-7; D ambiguous. Germline CDR1 and CDR2: SGHAT and FQNNGV. Trimming took 5 bases from V and 2 from J, leaving 16 bases between them. This CDR3 comprises 15 residues.

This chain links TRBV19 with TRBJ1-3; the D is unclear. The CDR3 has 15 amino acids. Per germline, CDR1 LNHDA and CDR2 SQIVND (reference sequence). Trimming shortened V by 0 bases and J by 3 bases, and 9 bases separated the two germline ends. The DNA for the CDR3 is TGTGCCAGTAGTATAGAGCCCGAGTATGGAAACACCATATATTTT. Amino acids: CASSIEPEYGNTIYF.

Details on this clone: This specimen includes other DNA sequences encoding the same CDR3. The CDR3 loop is CASSILQGNTGELFF. The DNA for the CDR3 is TGTGCCAGTAGTATTTTACAGGGAAACACCGGGGAGCTGTTTTTT. The chain combines TRBV19 with TRBJ2-2; a possible D gene is TRBD1 (6 bases). Germline values: CDR1 LNHDA, CDR2 SQIVND (reference sequence). The germline V and J ends were trimmed by 3 bases and 2 bases, with 10 bases remaining between them. There are 15 residues in the CDR3.

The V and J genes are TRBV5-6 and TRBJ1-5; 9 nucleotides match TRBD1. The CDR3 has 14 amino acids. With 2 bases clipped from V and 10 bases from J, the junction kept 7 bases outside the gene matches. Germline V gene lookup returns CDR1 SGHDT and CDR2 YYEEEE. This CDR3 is CASSLGTGSRPQHF. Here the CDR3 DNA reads TGTGCCAGCAGCTTAGGGACAGGGTCTCGACCCCAGCATTTT.

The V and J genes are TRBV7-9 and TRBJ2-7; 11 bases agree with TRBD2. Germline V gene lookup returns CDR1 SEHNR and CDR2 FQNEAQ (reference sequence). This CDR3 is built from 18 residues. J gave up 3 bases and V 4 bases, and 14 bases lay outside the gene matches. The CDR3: CASSSPLRLAGNDYEQYF. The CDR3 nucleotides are TGTGCCAGCAGCTCGCCCCTGAGACTAGCGGGGAACGACTACGAGCAGTACTTC.

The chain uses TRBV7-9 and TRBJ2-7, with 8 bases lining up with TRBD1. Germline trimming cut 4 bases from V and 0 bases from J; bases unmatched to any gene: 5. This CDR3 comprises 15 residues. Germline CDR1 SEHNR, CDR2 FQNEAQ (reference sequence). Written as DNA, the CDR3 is TGTGCCAGCAGCTCCCGGGACAGGAGCTCCTACGAGCAGTACTTC. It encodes CASSSRDRSSYEQYF.

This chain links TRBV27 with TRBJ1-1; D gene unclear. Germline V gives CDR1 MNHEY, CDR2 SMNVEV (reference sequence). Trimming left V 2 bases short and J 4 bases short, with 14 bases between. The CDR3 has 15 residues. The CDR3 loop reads CASSLVPGFTTEAFF. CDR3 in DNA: TGTGCCAGCAGTTTAGTTCCCGGGTTTACCACTGAAGCTTTCTTT.